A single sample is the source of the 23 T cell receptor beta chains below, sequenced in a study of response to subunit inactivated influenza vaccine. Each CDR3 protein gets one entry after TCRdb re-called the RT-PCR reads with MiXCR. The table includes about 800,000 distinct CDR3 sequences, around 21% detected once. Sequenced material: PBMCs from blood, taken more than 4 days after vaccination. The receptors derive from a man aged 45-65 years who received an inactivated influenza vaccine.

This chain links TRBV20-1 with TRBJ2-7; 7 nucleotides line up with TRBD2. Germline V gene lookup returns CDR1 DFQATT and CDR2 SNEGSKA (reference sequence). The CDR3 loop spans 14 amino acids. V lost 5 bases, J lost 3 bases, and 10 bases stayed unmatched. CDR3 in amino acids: CSASTSWAFYEQYF. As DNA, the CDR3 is TGCAGTGCTTCGACTAGCTGGGCCTTCTACGAGCAGTACTTC.

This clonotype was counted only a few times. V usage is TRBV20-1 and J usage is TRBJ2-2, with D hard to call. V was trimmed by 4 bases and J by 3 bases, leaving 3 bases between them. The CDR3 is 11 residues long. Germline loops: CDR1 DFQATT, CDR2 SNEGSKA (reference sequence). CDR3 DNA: TGCAGTGCTATGGACACCGGGGAGCTGTTTTTT. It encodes CSAMDTGELFF.

CDR3 coding DNA: TGTGCCAGCAGCCCCTTGGCGGGACAGGGGAAAGAGACCCAGTACTTC. Translated, it gives CASSPLAGQGKETQYF. The chain combines TRBV9 with TRBJ2-5, with 10 bases identical to TRBD1. The V and J ends lost 4 bases and 3 bases, in that order; junction bases with no gene match: 9. The germline gives CDR1 SGDLS, CDR2 YYNGEE. This CDR3 has 16 residues.

The CDR3 here is CASSRPTSGGGDEQFF. DNA for the CDR3: TGTGCCAGCAGTCGACCCACTAGCGGGGGAGGAGATGAGCAGTTCTTC. The chain links TRBV6-1 to TRBJ2-1, with 11 positions matching TRBD2. V was pared by 5 bases and J by 8 bases, with 11 bases of the junction left unmatched. The CDR3 has 16 amino acids. The germline V gene encodes CDR1 MNHNS and CDR2 SASEGT.

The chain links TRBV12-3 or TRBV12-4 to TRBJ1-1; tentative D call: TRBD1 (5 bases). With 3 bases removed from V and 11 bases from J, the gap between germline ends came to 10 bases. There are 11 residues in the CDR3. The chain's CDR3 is CASSLSREAFF. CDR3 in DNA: TGTGCCAGCAGTTTGAGCAGGGAGGCTTTCTTT.

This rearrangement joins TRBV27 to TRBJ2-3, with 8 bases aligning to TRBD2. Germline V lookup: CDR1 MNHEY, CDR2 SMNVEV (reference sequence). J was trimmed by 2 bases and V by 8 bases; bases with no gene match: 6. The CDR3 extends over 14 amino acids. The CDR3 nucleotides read TGTGCCAGCGGCCGCGGGGGGTACACAGATACGCAGTATTTT. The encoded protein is CASGRGGYTDTQYF.

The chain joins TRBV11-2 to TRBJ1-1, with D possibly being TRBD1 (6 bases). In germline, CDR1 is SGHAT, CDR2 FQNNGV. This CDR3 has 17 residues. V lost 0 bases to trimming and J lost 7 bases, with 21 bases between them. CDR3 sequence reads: CASSLDPRQGRKNEAFF. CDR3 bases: TGTGCCAGCAGCTTAGACCCTCGGCAGGGGCGTAAAAATGAAGCTTTCTTT.

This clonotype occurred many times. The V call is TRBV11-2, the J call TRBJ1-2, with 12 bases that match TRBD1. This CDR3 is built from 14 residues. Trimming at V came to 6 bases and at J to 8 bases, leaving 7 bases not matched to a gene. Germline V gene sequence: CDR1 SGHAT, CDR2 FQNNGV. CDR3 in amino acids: CASSSGTGGAGYTF. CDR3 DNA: TGTGCCAGCAGTTCCGGGACAGGGGGCGCCGGCTACACCTTC.

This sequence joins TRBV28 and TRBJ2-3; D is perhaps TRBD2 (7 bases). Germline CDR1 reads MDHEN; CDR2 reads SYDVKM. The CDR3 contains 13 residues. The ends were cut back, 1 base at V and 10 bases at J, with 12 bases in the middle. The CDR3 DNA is TGTGCCAGCAGTTTATTAGGGGGGGGGCCGCAGTATTTT. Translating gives CASSLLGGGPQYF. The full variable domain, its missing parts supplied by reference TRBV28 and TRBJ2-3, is DVKVTQSSRYLVKRTGEKVFLECVQDMDHENMFWYRQDPGLGLRLIYFSYDVKMKEKGDIPEGYSVSREKKERFSLILESASTNQTSMYLCASSLLGGGPQYFGPGTRLTVL.

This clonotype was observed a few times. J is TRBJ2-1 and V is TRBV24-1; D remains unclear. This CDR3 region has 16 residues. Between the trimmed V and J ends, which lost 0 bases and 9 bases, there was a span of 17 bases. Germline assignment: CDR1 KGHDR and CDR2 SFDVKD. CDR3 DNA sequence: TGTGCCACCAGTGATTTGCAAAGGGTTGAGGATTGTGAGCAGTTCTTC. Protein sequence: CATSDLQRVEDCEQFF.

The chain's CDR3 is CASSQDRGEREKLFF. In nucleotides, the CDR3 is TGCGCCAGCAGCCAAGATAGAGGGGAGAGGGAAAAACTGTTTTTT. The chain recombines TRBV4-3 with TRBJ1-4, with a weak D call TRBD1 (5 bases). CDR3 length equals 15 residues. The V end lost 0 bases, the J end lost 8 bases, and 13 bases lay between the germline ends. CDR1 and CDR2 from the germline V gene are LGHNA and YSLEER.

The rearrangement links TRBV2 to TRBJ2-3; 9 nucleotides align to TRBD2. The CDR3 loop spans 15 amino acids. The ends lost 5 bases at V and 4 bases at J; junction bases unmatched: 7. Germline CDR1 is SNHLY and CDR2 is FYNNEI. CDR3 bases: TGTGCCAGCAGTCCCTTTGGCGGGGGGGCAGATACGCAGTATTTT. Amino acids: CASSPFGGGADTQYF.

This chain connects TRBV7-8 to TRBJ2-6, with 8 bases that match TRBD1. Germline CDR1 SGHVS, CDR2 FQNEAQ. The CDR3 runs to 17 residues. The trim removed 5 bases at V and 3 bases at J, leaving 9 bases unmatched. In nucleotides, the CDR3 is TGTGCCAGCAGCCTCCGGGACAGGTTCTTTGGGGCCAACGTCCTGACTTTC. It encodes CASSLRDRFFGANVLTF.

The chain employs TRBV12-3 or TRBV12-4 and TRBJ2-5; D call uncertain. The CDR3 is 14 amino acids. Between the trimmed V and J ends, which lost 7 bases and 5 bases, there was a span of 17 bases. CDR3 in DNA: TGTGCCAGCACCCTGAGATGGGGTTTGGAGACCCAGTACTTC. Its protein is CASTLRWGLETQYF.

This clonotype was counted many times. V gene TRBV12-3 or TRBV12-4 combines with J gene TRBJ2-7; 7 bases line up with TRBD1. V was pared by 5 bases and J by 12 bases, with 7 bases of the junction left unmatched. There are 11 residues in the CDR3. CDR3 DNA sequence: TGTGCCAGCAGTCCCGACAGGGTTCTGTACTTC. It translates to CASSPDRVLYF.

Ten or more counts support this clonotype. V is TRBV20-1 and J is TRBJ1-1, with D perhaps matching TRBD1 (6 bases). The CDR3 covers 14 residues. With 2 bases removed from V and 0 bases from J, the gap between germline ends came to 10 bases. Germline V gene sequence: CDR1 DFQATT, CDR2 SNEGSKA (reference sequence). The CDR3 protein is CSARRDTLNTEAFF. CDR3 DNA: TGCAGTGCTAGACGGGACACCCTGAACACTGAAGCTTTCTTT.

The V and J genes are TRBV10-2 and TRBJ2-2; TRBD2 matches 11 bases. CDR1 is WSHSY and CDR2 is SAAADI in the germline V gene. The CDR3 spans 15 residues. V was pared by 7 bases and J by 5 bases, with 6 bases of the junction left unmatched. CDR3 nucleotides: TGCGCCAGCAAGACTAGCGGGGCTAGGACCGGGGAGCTGTTTTTT. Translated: CASKTSGARTGELFF.

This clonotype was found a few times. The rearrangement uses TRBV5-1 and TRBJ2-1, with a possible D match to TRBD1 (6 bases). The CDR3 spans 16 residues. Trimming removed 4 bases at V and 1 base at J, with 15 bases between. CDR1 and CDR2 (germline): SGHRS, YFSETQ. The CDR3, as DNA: TGCGCCAGCAGCCTCCATCCCAGGGGATCCTACAATGAGCAGTTCTTC. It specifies CASSLHPRGSYNEQFF.

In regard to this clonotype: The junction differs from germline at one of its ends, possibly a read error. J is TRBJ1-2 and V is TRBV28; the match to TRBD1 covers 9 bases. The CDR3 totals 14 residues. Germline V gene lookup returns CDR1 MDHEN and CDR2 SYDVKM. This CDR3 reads CASSEGTGNFGYTF. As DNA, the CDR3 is TGTGCCAGCAGCGAAGGGACAGGGAACTTTGGCTACACCTTC.

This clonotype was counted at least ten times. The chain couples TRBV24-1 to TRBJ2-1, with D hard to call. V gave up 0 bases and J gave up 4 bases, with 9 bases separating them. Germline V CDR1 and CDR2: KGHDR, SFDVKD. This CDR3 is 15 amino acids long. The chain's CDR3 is CATSDLQTDYNEQFF. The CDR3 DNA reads TGTGCCACCAGTGATTTGCAAACCGATTACAATGAGCAGTTCTTC.

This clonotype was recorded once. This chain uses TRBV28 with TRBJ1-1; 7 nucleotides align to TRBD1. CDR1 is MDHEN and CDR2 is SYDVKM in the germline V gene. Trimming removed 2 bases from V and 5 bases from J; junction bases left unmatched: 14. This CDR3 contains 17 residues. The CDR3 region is CASSLDRAFQPWTEAFF. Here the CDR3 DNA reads TGTGCCAGCAGTTTAGACAGGGCCTTTCAGCCGTGGACTGAAGCTTTCTTT.

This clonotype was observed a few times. CDR3 protein: CAISGQAYEQYF. CDR3 in DNA: TGTGCCATATCGGGACAGGCCTACGAGCAGTACTTC. The rearrangement links TRBV10-3 to TRBJ2-7; 8 nucleotides line up with TRBD1. CDR1 and CDR2 (germline): ENHRY, SYGVKD. The CDR3 runs 12 residues. The junction had 3 bases not matched to a gene; V was cut back by 9 bases and J by 2 bases.

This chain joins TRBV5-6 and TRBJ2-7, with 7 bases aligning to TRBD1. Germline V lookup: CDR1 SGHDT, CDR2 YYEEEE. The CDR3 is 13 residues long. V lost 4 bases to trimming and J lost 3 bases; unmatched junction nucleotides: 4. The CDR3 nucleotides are TGTGCCAGCAGCAAGACAGGGATCTACGAGCAGTACTTC. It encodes CASSKTGIYEQYF. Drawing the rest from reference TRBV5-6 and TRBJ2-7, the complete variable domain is DAGVTQSPTHLIKTRGQQVTLRCSPKSGHDTVSWYQQALGQGPQFIFQYYEEEERQRGNFPDRFSGHQFPNYSSELNVNALLLGDSALYLCASSKTGIYEQYFGPGTRLTVT.